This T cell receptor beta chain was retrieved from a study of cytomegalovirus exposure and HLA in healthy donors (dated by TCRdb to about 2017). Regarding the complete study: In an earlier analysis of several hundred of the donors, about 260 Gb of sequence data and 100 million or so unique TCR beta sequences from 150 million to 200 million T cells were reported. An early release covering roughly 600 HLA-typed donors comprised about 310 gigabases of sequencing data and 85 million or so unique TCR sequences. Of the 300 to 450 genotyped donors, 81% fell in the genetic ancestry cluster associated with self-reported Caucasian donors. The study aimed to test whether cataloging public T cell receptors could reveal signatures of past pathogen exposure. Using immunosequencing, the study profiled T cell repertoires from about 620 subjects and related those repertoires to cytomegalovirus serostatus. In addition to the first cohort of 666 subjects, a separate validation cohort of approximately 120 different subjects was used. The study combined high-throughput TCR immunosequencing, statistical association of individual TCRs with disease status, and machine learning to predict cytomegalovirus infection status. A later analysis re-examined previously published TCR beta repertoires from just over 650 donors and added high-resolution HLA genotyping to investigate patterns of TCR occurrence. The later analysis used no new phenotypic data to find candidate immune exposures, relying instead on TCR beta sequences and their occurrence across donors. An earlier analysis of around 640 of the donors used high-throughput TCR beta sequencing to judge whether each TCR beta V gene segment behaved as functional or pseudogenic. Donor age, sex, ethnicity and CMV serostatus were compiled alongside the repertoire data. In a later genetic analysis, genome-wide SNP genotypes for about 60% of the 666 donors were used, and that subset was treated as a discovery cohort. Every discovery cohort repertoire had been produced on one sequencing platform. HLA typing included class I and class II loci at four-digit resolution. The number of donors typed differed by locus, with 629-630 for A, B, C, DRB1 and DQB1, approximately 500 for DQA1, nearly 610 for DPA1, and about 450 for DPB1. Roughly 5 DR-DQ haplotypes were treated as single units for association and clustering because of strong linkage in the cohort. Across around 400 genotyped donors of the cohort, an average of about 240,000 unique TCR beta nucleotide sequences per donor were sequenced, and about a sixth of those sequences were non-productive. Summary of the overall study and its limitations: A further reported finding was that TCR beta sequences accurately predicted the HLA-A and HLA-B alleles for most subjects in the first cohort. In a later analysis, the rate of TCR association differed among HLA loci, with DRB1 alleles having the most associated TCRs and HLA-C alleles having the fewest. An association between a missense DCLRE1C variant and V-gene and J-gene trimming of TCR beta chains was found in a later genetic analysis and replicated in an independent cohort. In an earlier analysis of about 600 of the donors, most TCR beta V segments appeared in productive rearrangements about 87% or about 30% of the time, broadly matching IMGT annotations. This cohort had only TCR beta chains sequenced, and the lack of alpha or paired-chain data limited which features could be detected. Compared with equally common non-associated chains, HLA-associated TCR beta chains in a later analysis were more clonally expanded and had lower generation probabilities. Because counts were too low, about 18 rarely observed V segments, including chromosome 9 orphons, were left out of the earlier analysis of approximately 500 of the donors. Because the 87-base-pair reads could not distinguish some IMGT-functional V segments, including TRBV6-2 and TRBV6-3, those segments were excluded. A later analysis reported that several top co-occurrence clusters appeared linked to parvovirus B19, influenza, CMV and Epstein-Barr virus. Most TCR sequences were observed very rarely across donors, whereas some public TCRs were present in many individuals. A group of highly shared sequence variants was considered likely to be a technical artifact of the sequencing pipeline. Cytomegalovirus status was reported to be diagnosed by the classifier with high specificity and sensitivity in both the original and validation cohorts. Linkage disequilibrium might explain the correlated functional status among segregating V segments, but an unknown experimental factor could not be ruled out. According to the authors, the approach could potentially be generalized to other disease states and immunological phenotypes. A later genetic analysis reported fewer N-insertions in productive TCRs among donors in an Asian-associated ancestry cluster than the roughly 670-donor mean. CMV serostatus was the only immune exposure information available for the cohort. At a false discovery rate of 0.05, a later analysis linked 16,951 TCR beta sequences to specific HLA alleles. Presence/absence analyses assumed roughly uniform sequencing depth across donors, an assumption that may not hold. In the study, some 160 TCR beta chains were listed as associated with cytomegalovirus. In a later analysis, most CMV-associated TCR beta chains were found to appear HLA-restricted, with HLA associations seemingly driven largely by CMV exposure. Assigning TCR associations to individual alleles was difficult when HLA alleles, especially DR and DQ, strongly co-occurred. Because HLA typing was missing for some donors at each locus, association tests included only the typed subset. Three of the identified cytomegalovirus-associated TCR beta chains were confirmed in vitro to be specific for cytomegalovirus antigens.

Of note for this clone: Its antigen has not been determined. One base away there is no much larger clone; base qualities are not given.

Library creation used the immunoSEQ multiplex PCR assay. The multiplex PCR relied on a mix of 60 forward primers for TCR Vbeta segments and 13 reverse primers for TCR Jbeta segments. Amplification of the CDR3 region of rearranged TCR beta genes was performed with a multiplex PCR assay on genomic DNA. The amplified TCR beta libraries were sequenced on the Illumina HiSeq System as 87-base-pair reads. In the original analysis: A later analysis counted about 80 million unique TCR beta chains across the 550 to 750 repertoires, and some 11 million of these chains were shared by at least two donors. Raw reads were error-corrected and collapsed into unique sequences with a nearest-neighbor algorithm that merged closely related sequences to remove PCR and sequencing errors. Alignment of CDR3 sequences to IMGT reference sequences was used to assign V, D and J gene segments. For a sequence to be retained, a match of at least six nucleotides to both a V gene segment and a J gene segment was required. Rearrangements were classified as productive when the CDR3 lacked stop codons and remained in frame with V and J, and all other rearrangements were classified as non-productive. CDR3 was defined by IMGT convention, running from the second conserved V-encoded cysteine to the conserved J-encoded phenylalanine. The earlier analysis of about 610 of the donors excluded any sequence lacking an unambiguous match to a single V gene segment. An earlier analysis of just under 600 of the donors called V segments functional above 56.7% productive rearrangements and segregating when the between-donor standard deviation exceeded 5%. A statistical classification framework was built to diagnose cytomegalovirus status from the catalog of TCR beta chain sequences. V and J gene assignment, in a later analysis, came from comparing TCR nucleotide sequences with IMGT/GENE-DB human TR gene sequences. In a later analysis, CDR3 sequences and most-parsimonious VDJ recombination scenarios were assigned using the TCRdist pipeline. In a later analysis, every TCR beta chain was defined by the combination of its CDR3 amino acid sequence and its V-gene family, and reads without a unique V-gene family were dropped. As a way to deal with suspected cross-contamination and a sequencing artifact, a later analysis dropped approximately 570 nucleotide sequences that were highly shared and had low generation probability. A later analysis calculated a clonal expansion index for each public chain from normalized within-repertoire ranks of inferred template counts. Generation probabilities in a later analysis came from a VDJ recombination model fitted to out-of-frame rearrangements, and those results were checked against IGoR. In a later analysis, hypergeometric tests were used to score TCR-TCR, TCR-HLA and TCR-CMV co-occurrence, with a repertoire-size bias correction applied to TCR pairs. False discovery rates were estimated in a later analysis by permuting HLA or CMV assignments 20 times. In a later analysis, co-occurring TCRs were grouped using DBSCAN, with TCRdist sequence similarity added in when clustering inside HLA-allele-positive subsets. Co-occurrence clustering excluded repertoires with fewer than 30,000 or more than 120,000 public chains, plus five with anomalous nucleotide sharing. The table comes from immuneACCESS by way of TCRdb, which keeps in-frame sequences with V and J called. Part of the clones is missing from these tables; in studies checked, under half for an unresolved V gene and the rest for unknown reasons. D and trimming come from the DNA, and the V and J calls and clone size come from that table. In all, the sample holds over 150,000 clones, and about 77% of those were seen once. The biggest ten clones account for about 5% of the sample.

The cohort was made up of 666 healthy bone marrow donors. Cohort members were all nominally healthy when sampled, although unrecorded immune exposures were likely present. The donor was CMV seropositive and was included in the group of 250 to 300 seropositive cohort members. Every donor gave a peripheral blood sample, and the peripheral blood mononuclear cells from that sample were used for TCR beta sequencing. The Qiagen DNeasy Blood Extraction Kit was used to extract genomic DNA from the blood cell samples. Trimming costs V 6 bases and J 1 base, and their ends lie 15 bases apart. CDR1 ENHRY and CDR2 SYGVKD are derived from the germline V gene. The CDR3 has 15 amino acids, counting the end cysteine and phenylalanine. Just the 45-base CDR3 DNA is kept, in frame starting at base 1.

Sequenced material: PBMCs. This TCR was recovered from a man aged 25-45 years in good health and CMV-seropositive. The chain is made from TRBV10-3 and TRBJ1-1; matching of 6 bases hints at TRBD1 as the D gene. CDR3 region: CAIRDSQGWNTEAFF. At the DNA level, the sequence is TGTGCCATCAGGGACTCACAGGGATGGAACACTGAAGCTTTCTTT.